This entry lists 18 T cell receptor beta chains sequenced from one sample in a study of CD8 T cells in Susac syndrome. RNA amounts of about 0.45 to 1 ug underwent reverse transcription with random hexamers. TCRdb reprocessed the immunoSEQ multiplex PCR reads with MiXCR, giving one entry per CDR3 protein. This table holds 85,000 to 95,000 distinct CDR3 sequences, over 90% found once. Sequences were obtained from CD4+ T cells from PBMCs. These receptors all come from a human donor with Susac syndrome.

The chain carries TRBV6-2 or TRBV6-3 and TRBJ2-5, with a possible D match to TRBD1 (5 bases). The germline gives CDR1 MNHEY, CDR2 SVGEGT. The CDR3 extends over 12 amino acids. Trimming left V 7 bases short and J 5 bases short, with 11 bases between. In DNA, the CDR3 is TGTGCCAGCACGGCAGGGTTGGAGACCCAGTACTTC. Its protein product is CASTAGLETQYF.

V usage is TRBV7-8 and J usage is TRBJ2-1, with a weak D call TRBD1 (5 bases). The CDR3 is 16 amino acids. Trimming shortened V by 1 base and J by 3 bases, and 13 bases separated the two germline ends. Germline assignment: CDR1 SGHVS and CDR2 FQNEAQ. Here the CDR3 reads CASSLGQLTYYNEQFF. CDR3 DNA: TGTGCCAGCAGCTTAGGACAGCTGACCTACTACAATGAGCAGTTCTTC.

The chain employs TRBV18 and TRBJ2-4, with D perhaps TRBD1 (5 bases). V lost 3 bases and J lost 3, with 9 bases in between. CDR3 length equals 14 residues. Germline loops: CDR1 KGHSH, CDR2 LQKENI. CDR3 sequence (DNA): TGTGCCAGCTCACCGGAAAGGGGCAAAAACATTCAGTACTTC. Translating it yields CASSPERGKNIQYF.

This rearrangement joins TRBV11-2 to TRBJ2-3; D is perhaps TRBD1 or TRBD2 (5 bases each). Germline lookup yields CDR1 SGHAT and CDR2 FQNNGV. The CDR3 has 15 amino acids. V was shortened by 1 base and J by 4 bases, with 12 bases between the two germline ends. The CDR3 spells CASSLGGESADTQYF. As DNA, the CDR3 is TGTGCCAGCAGCTTAGGAGGGGAGTCCGCAGATACGCAGTATTTT.

V usage is TRBV7-2 and J usage is TRBJ2-4; 7 bases agree with TRBD1. The CDR3 totals 16 residues. Germline trimming cut 3 bases from V and 3 bases from J; bases unmatched to any gene: 8. Germline CDR1 and CDR2: SGHTA and FQGNSA. This CDR3 is CASSFGPDRDKNIQYF. The CDR3 nucleotides read TGTGCCAGCAGCTTCGGTCCCGACAGGGACAAAAACATTCAGTACTTC.

This chain links TRBV15 with TRBJ2-5; D not resolved. The V and J ends lost 1 base and 4 bases respectively, with 4 bases between them. Germline V gene lookup returns CDR1 LNHNV and CDR2 YYDKDF (reference sequence). This CDR3 is built from 12 residues. CDR3 sequence reads: CATSRAGETQYF. The DNA of the CDR3 is TGTGCCACCAGCAGAGCGGGAGAGACCCAGTACTTC.

The CDR3 region is CASIQRGGRYNEQFF. The DNA for the CDR3 is TGTGCCAGCATCCAGCGGGGGGGCCGGTACAATGAGCAGTTCTTC. The J gene is TRBJ2-1, the V gene TRBV7-2, with TRBD2 identical over 10 bases. Germline loops: CDR1 SGHTA, CDR2 FQGNSA. V shed 7 bases and J 4 bases; nucleotides not matched to a gene: 7. This CDR3 region has 15 residues.

The V and J genes are TRBV3-1 and TRBJ2-3; D uncertain. The germline V gene encodes CDR1 LGHDT and CDR2 YNNKEL (reference sequence). V was trimmed by 6 bases and J by 2 bases, leaving 6 bases between them. The CDR3 totals 12 residues. CDR3 coding DNA: TGTGCCAGCAGAGACTCCACAGATACGCAGTATTTT. It translates to CASRDSTDTQYF.

The chain links TRBV20-1 to TRBJ2-7; the D gene is possibly TRBD2 (5 bases). The CDR3 has 13 amino acids. The germline CDR1 and CDR2 sequences are DFQATT and SNEGSKA (reference sequence). V lost 6 bases and J lost 3, with 15 bases in between. The CDR3 coding sequence is TGCAGTGCCGACGGTGAGGGTAACTACGAGCAGTACTTC. Encoded protein: CSADGEGNYEQYF.

The genes are TRBV6-5 and TRBJ2-3; D gene unclear. The V gene lost 6 bases and the J gene lost 3 bases, with 4 bases spanning the gap. There are 11 residues in the CDR3. Germline V gene data show CDR1 as MNHEY and CDR2 as SVGAGI. CDR3 in DNA: TGTGCCAGCAGACAAACAGATACGCAGTATTTT. It specifies CASRQTDTQYF.

The V gene is TRBV29-1, the J gene TRBJ2-3; no reliable D call. Germline V gives CDR1 SQVTM, CDR2 ANQGSEA. Trimming took off 2 bases at V and 0 bases at J, with 12 bases between the two ends. This CDR3 comprises 15 residues. The CDR3 sequence is CSVELVRSSTDTQYF. CDR3 bases: TGCAGCGTTGAATTGGTCCGTTCTAGCACAGATACGCAGTATTTT.

This clonotype appeared a single time. This chain connects TRBV10-3 to TRBJ2-3, with TRBD2 as a possible D gene (5 bases). Germline V CDR1 and CDR2: ENHRY, SYGVKD. The CDR3 contains 14 residues. Trimming shortened V by 7 bases and J by 4 bases, and 15 bases separated the two germline ends. CDR3 in amino acids: CAITQAGVADTQYF. The CDR3 nucleotides read TGTGCCATCACTCAGGCCGGGGTGGCAGATACGCAGTATTTT.

This chain connects TRBV3-1 to TRBJ2-1; tentative D call: TRBD1 (5 bases). The CDR3 is made up of 18 amino acids. V was trimmed by 0 bases and J by 1 base, leaving 16 bases between them. From germline, CDR1 is LGHDT and CDR2 YNNKEL (reference sequence). The CDR3 sequence is CASSQDSAGWWSYNEQFF. The DNA for the CDR3 is TGTGCCAGCAGCCAAGATTCGGCAGGGTGGTGGTCCTACAATGAGCAGTTCTTC.

This sequence joins TRBV7-2 and TRBJ2-5; perhaps D is TRBD1 or TRBD2 (5 bases each). With 5 bases removed from V and 1 base from J, the gap between germline ends came to 11 bases. Looked up from germline, CDR1 is SGHTA and CDR2 is FQGNSA. This CDR3 region has 14 residues. CDR3: CASSPAGTQETQYF. The DNA for the CDR3 is TGTGCCAGCAGCCCAGCCGGGACCCAAGAGACCCAGTACTTC.

The J gene is TRBJ2-3, the V gene TRBV28; TRBD1 is a possible D gene (6 bases). The CDR3 has 13 amino acids. Trimming shortened V by 6 bases and J by 1 base, and 8 bases separated the two germline ends. The germline gives CDR1 MDHEN, CDR2 SYDVKM. The chain's CDR3 is CASRRQGTDTQYF. The DNA for the CDR3 is TGTGCCAGCAGACGACAGGGCACAGATACGCAGTATTTT.

This clonotype was observed once. V gene TRBV6-4 combines with J gene TRBJ2-1, with a weak D call TRBD2 (5 bases). This CDR3 comprises 12 residues. Germline assignment: CDR1 MRHNA and CDR2 SNTAGT. The V end lost 2 bases, the J end lost 11 bases, and 10 bases lay between the germline ends. In nucleotides, the CDR3 is TGTGCCAGCAGTGACCTACGGGGAAAGCAGTTCTTC. Translated, it gives CASSDLRGKQFF.

V gene TRBV3-1 combines with J gene TRBJ2-5, with D uncertain. The CDR3 length is 16 residues. Germline CDR1 is LGHDT and CDR2 is YNNKEL (reference sequence). The V and J ends lost 2 bases and 1 base respectively, with 14 bases between them. The DNA of the CDR3 is TGTGCCAGCAGCCAATCGGCGGAACCCCCCCAAGAGACCCAGTACTTC. It specifies CASSQSAEPPQETQYF.

The chain has TRBV6-2 or TRBV6-3 and TRBJ2-2; no definite D call. CDR1 is MNHEY and CDR2 is SVGEGT in the germline V gene. The CDR3 is 20 amino acids. Between the trimmed V and J ends, which lost 2 bases and 0 bases, there was a span of 22 bases. The CDR3 spells CASSYSSSRTGITNTGELFF. The CDR3 nucleotides are TGTGCCAGCAGTTACAGTAGTTCGAGGACCGGAATCACGAACACCGGGGAGCTGTTTTTT.